This T cell receptor (beta chain) was retrieved from a study of identical twins listed by TCRdb under 2016. About the investigation overall: TCR alpha and beta repertoires from monozygotic twins, unrelated adults of various ages and cord blood were deep-sequenced to test whether fetal clonotypes persist. To rule out contamination, the twin experiments were replicated at different times with different library preparation protocols.

Every donor was a healthy Caucasian. Three pairs of female monozygotic twins, all aged roughly 18 to 30 years, made up the twin cohort. Positive isolation kits from Invitrogen were used to isolate the CD4+ and CD8+ T cell populations. On this clonotype itself: Its antigen is currently not known. The sample holds no much larger clone one base away, and base qualities are not on file.

CDR1 and CDR2 are drawn from the germline V gene: MNHEY, SVGAGI. The CDR3 has 15 amino acids, counting the end cysteine and phenylalanine. This entry keeps only the CDR3 DNA: 45 bases, framed from base 1. Here V drops 1 base and J drops 2 bases, and the junction holds 4 bases not matched to any gene. What the authors observed across the whole study: Conclusions relied on cross-sectional statistical analysis, since the same donors could not be followed over many years. Zero-insertion analyses could be partly confounded by invariant T cells such as MAIT and iNKT, although diverse VJ usage argued against such confounding for most clonotypes. Abundant cord blood beta clonotypes carried fewer insertions; young adult naive repertoires showed a weaker similar trend, while memory repertoires showed none. Compared with coincidental sharing between unrelated individuals, an excess of low generation-probability sequences was observed among out-of-frame TCR alpha sequences shared between twins. Out-of-frame TCR alpha sharing in monozygotic twins was systematically underestimated by recombination models, whereas sharing between unrelated individuals was in agreement with the recombination models. In beta out-of-frame sequences, excess twin sharing was weaker, because having fewer shared sequences lowered the signal-to-noise ratio.

Library method: 5' RACE. These reads were obtained on an Illumina HiSeq 2000. A universal primer binding site was introduced by template switching, and a unique molecular identifier was present in the final cDNA, enabling accurate counting of TCR cDNA molecules. First-strand cDNA for TCR alpha and beta chains was synthesized from specific primers in the conserved constant-segment region. To control for contamination, each cDNA library was double barcoded with a SMART-Mk sample barcode plus Illumina barcodes. Two successive PCR steps introduced TruSeq adapter sequences along with Illumina sample barcodes. TCR alpha and beta cDNA libraries were sequenced on the Illumina HiSeq platform with custom primers. The authors processed their data as follows. MiGEC processed the raw reads to extract unique molecular identifiers, while MiXCR was used to determine the CDR3 positions. For each individual, recombination models were inferred using an EM algorithm with the repgenHMM and IGoR tools. Shared clonotype analysis was performed with the tcR package in R, normalizing sharing by the product of cloneset sizes. To study raw recombination free of thymic and clonal selection effects, out-of-frame nonproductive sequences were analyzed. TCRdb itself trimmed the public reads at Q25 with fastp, ran MiXCR and retained productive beta chains. Every entry covers one CDR3 protein and lists the most common genes and DNA from its rows. The V and J calls come from TCRdb's annotation, not from the publication. The sample contains a few hundred thousand distinct CDR3 sequences, around 8.8% of them found a single time. Clones ranked in the top ten supply 2.5% to 3.5% of the sample.

This sample was also put to use in a study of yellow fever vaccine responses in identical twins. In that second paper, the authors write: The T cell response to vaccination in identical twins was reported by the authors to appear partly convergent and partly personalized. In the study, vaccine-responding T cell clones were precisely tracked in identical twins.

The rearrangement joined TRBV6-5 to TRBJ2-7; 8 bases in the middle match TRBD2. The sequence derives from a woman under 30 in good health. The sample taken for sequencing was CD8+ T cells sorted from blood. The CDR3 is CASSYFSGGTYEQYF. The nucleotide sequence is TGTGCCAGCAGTTACTTCAGCGGGGGTACCTACGAGCAGTACTTC.